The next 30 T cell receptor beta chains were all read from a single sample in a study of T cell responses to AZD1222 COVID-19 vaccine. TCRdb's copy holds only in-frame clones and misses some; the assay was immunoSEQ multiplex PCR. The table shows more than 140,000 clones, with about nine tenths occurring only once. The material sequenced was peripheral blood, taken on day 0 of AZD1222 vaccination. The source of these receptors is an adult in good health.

Here the CDR3 reads CASSLTRETQYF. The CDR3 nucleotides read TGTGCCAGCAGTTTAACCCGCGAGACCCAGTACTTC. V gene TRBV12-3 or TRBV12-4 combines with J gene TRBJ2-5, with unresolved D. The CDR3 covers 12 residues. Trimming took off 2 bases at V and 5 bases at J, with 6 bases between the two ends.

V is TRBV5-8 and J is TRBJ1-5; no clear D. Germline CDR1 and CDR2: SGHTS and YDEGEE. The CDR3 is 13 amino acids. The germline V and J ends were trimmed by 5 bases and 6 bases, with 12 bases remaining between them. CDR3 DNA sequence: TGTGCCAGCAGACCCAGCGGTATTCAGCCCCAGCATTTT. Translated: CASRPSGIQPQHF.

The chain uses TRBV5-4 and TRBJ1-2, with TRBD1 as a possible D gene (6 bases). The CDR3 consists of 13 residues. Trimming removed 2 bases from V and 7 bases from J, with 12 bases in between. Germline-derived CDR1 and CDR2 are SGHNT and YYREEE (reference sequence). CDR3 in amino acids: CASSFGGGSGYTF. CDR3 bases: TGTGCCAGCAGCTTTGGAGGGGGTTCTGGCTACACCTTC. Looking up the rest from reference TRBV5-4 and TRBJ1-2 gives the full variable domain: ETGVTQSPTHLIKTRGQQVTLRCSSQSGHNTVSWYQQALGQGPQFIFQYYREEENGRGNFPPRFSGLQFPNYSSELNVNALELDDSALYLCASSFGGGSGYTFGSGTRLTVV.

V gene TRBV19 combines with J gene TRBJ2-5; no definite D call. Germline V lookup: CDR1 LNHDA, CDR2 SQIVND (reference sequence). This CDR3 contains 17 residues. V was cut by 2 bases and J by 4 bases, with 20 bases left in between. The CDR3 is CASSIRRAQLNRETQYF. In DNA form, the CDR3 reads TGTGCCAGTAGTATACGTAGGGCTCAACTCAACCGAGAGACCCAGTACTTC.

The CDR3 sequence: CATALAFYNEQFF. In DNA form, the CDR3 reads TGTGCCACCGCGCTAGCGTTCTACAATGAGCAGTTCTTC. V and J are TRBV19 and TRBJ2-1, with a weak D call TRBD2 (6 bases). The V gene lost 10 bases and the J gene lost 3 bases, with 13 bases spanning the gap. The CDR3 totals 13 residues. Germline assignment: CDR1 LNHDA and CDR2 SQIVND (reference sequence).

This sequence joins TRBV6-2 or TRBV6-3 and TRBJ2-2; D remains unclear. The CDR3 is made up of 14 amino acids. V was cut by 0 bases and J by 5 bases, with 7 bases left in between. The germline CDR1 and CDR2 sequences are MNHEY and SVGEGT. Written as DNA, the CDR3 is TGTGCCAGCAGTTACTCGATAGGAACCGGGGAGCTGTTTTTT. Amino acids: CASSYSIGTGELFF.

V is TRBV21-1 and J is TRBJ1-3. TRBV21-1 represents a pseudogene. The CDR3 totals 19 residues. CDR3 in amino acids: CASSKAHPGTGSSGNTIYF. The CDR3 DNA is TGTGCCAGCAGCAAAGCCCACCCCGGGACGGGGAGCTCTGGAAACACCATATATTTT.

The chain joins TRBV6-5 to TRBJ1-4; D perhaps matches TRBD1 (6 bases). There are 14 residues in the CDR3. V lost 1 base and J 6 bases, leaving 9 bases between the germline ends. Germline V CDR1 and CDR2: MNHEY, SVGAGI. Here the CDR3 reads CASSYLTGDEKLFF. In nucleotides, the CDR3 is TGTGCCAGCAGTTACTTGACAGGTGATGAAAAACTGTTTTTT.

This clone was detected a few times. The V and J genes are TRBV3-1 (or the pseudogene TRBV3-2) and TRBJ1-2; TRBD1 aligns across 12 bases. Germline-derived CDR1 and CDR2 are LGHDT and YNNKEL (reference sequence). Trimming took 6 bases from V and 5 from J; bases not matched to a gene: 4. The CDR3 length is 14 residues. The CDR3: CASSPGQGAYGYTF. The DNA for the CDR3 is TGTGCCAGCAGTCCGGGACAGGGGGCATATGGCTACACCTTC.

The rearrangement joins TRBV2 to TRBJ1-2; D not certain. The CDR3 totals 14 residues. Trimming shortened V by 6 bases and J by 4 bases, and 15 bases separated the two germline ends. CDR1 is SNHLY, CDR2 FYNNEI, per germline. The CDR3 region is CASRHSGFGYGYTF. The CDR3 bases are TGTGCCAGCAGGCATTCTGGATTTGGCTATGGCTACACCTTC.

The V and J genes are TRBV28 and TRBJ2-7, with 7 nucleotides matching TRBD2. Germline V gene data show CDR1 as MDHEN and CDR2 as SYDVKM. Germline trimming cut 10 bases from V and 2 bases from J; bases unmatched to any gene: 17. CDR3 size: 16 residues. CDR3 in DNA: TGTGCCACCTCCATGGGGGGGGTCGTGATCCCCTACGAGCAGTACTTC. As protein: CATSMGGVVIPYEQYF. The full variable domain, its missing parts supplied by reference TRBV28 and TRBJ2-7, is DVKVTQSSRYLVKRTGEKVFLECVQDMDHENMFWYRQDPGLGLRLIYFSYDVKMKEKGDIPEGYSVSREKKERFSLILESASTNQTSMYLCATSMGGVVIPYEQYFGPGTRLTVT.

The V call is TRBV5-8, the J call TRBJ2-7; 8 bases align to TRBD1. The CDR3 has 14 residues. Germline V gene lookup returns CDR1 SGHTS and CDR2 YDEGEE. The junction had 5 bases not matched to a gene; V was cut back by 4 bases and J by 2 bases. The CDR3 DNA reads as TGTGCCAGCAGCCTCTACAGGGGGGCCTACGAGCAGTACTTC. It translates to CASSLYRGAYEQYF.

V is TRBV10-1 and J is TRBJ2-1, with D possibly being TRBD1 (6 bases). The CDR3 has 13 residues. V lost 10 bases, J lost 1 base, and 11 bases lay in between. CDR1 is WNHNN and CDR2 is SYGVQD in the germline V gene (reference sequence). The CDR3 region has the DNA TGCGCCACAGGGGCCCAGTCCTACAATGAGCAGTTCTTC. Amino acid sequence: CATGAQSYNEQFF.

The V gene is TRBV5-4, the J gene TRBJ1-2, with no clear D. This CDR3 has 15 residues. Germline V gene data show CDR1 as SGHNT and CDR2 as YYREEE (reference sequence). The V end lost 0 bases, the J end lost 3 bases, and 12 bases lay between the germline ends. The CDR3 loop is CASSLAEGRHYGYTF. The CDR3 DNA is TGTGCCAGCAGCTTGGCAGAGGGCAGGCACTATGGCTACACCTTC.

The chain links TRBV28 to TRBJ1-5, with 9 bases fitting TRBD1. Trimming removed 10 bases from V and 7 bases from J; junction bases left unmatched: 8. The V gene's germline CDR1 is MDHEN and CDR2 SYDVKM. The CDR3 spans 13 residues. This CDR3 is CAIMGQGPQPQHF. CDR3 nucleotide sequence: TGTGCCATCATGGGACAGGGACCCCAGCCCCAGCATTTT. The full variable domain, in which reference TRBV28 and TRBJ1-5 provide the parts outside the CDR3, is DVKVTQSSRYLVKRTGEKVFLECVQDMDHENMFWYRQDPGLGLRLIYFSYDVKMKEKGDIPEGYSVSREKKERFSLILESASTNQTSMYLCAIMGQGPQPQHFGDGTRLSIL.

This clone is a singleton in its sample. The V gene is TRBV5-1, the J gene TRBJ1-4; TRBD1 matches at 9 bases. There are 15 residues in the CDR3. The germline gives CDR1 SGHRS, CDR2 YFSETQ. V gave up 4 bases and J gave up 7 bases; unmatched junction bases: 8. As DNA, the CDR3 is TGCGCCAGCAGCCCCCTTAAGGGACAGGGTGAAAAACTGTTTTTT. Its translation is CASSPLKGQGEKLFF.

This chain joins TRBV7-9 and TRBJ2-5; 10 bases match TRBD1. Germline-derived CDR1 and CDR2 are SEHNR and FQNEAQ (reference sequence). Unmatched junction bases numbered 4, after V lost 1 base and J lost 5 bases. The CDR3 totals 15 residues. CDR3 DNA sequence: TGTGCCAGCAGCTTAGGGATGGACAGGGGGGAGACCCAGTACTTC. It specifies CASSLGMDRGETQYF.

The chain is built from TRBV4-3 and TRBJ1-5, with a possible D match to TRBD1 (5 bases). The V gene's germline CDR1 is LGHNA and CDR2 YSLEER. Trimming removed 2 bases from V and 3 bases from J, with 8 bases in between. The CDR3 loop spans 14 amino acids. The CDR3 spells CASSQQGHNQPQHF. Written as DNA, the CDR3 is TGCGCCAGCAGCCAACAAGGACACAATCAGCCCCAGCATTTT.

The CDR3 sequence: CASSIGGSRQPQHF. In DNA, the CDR3 is TGTGCCAGTAGTATAGGGGGGAGTCGGCAGCCCCAGCATTTT. The genes are TRBV19 and TRBJ1-5, with TRBD1 as a possible D gene (5 bases). The CDR3 is 14 amino acids. The germline CDR1 and CDR2 sequences are LNHDA and SQIVND (reference sequence). Trimming cost V 1 base and J 7 bases, with 11 bases left between them.

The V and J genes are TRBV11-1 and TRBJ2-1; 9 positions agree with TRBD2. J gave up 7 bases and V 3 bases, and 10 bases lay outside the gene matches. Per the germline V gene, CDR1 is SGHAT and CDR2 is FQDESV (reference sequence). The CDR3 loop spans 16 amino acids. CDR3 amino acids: CASSFQREAIRNEQFF. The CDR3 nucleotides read TGTGCCAGCAGCTTTCAGCGGGAGGCAATACGGAATGAGCAGTTCTTC.

CDR3: CATSRFTGDPWSYTF. In DNA form, the CDR3 reads TGTGCCACCAGCAGATTCACAGGGGATCCCTGGAGCTACACCTTC. This chain joins TRBV15 and TRBJ1-2; 7 positions match TRBD1. CDR1 and CDR2 from the germline V gene are LNHNV and YYDKDF (reference sequence). The CDR3 has 15 residues. V shed 2 bases and J 9 bases; nucleotides not matched to a gene: 12.

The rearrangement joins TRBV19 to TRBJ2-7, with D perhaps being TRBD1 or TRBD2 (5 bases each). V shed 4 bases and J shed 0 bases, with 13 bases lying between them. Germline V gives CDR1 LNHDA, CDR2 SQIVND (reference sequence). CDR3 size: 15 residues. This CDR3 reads CASSKQGPISYEQYF. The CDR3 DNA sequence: TGTGCCAGTAGTAAGCAGGGACCTATCTCCTACGAGCAGTACTTC. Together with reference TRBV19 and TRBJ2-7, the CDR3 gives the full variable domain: DGGITQSPKYLFRKEGQNVTLSCEQNLNHDAMYWYRQDPGQGLRLIYYSQIVNDFQKGDIAEGYSVSREKKESFPLTVTSAQKNPTAFYLCASSKQGPISYEQYFGPGTRLTVT.

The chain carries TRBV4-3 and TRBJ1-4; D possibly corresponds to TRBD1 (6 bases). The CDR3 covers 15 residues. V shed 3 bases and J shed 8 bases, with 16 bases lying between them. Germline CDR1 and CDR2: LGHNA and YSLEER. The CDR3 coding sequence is TGCGCCAGCAGCCAGACACCGGGACAAGGGGAAAAACTGTTTTTT. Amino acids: CASSQTPGQGEKLFF.

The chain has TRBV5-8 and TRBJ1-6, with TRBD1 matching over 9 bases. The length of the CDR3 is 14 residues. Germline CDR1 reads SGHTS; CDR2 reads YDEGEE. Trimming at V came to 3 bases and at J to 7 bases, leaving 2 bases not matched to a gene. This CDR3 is CASSYRGRNSPLHF. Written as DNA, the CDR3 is TGTGCCAGCAGCTACAGGGGGCGGAATTCACCCCTCCACTTT.

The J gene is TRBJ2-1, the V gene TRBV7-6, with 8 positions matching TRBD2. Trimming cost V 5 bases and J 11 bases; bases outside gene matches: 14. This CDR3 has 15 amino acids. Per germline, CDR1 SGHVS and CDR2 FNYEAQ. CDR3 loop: CASSIWGLGEEKQFF. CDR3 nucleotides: TGTGCCAGCAGCATATGGGGACTAGGCGAGGAGAAGCAGTTCTTC.

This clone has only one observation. Here the CDR3 reads CATSRGGSPYNEQFF. DNA of the CDR3: TGTGCCACCAGCAGAGGCGGGAGCCCCTACAATGAGCAGTTCTTC. The chain combines TRBV15 with TRBJ2-1; 7 nucleotides agree with TRBD2. The CDR3 extends over 15 amino acids. Germline V gene data show CDR1 as LNHNV and CDR2 as YYDKDF (reference sequence). The J segment lost 2 bases and the V segment lost 1 base, leaving 2 bases of the junction unmatched.

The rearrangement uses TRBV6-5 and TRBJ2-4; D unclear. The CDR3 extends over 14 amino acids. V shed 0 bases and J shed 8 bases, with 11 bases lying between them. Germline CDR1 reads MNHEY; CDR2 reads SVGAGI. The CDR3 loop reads CASSYSTSGDIQYF. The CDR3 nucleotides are TGTGCCAGCAGTTACTCGACGAGTGGAGACATTCAGTACTTC.

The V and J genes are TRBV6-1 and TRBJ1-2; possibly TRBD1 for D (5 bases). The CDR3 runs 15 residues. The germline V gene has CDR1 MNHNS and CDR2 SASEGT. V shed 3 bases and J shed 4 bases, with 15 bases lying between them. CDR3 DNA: TGTGCCAGCAGTGAGGGACGGCCAGAACTCTATGGCTACACCTTC. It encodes CASSEGRPELYGYTF.

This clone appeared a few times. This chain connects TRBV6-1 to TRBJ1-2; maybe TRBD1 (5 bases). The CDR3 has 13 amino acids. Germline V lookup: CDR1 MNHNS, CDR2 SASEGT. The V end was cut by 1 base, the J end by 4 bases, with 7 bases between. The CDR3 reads CASSEDGGYGYTF. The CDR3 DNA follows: TGTGCCAGCAGTGAAGACGGGGGCTATGGCTACACCTTC.

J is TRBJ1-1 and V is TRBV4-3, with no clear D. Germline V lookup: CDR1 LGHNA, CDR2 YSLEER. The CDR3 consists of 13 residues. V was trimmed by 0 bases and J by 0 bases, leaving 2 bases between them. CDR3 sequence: CASSQDLNTEAFF. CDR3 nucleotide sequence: TGCGCCAGCAGCCAAGATCTGAACACTGAAGCTTTCTTT.